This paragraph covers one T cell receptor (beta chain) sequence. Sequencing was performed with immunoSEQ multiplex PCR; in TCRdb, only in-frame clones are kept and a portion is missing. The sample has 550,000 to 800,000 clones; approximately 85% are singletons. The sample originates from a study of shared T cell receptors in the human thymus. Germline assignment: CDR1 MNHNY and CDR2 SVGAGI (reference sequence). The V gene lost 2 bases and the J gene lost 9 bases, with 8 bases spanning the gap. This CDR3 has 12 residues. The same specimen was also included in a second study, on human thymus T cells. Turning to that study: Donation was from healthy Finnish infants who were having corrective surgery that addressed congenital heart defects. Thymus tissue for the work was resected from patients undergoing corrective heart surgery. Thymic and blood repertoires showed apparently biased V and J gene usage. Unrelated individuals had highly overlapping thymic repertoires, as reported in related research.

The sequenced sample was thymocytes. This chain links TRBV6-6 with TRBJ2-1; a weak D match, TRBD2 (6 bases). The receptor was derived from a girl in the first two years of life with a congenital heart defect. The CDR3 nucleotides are TGTGCCAGCAGTTACGGGGGGACTGAGCAGTTCTTC. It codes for CASSYGGTEQFF.